Listed here is a single T cell receptor beta chain. This receptor's antigen is unknown. Base-call qualities are not available, and no considerably larger clone is one nucleotide away. The CDR3 regions of human TCRbeta chains were analyzed by immunosequencing. As for how the authors treated the data: Repertoire TCRs were matched against a reference library of SARS-CoV-2-specific TCRs generated with the MIRA antigen-specificity platform. Breadth was defined as the fraction of unique TCRs that were SARS-CoV-2-associated. Depth was defined as the fraction of total T cells that were SARS-CoV-2-associated. Each spike-specific TCR was assigned to its reactive spike region and to a CD4 or CD8 class using the MIRA data. Log10-transformed breadth and depth values were compared by one-way ANOVA with Sidak's multiple comparisons tests. TCRdb took over this immuneACCESS table, retaining in-frame rearrangements with V and J assigned. Such tables are incomplete; in checked studies, under half of the missing clones stem from an unresolved V gene, and the remainder is unexplained. From that table come the V and J calls and clone size; the DNA was used to work out D and trimming. For this sample the table gives 190,000 or so clones, of which approximately 93% were detected only once. The top ten clonotypes cover approximately 3.7% of the sample.

The record originates from a study of T cell responses to AZD1222 COVID-19 vaccine (dated by TCRdb to the early 2020s). Notes on the research overall: A total of roughly 240 trial participants underwent TCR sequencing, of whom about 210 received two doses of AZD1222 and 26 received two doses of the MenACWY control vaccine. Enrollment into the trials was organized by age into subgroups of 18-55, 56-69 and 70-plus years, and those subgroups contained around 150, 28 and 57 TCR-sequenced participants, respectively.

Per the publication, the time point label means: about 28 days (+/-7) after the second vaccine dose. AZD1222 recipients given second doses at about 4 weeks or at about 12 weeks were pooled, since spike-specific TCR depth and breadth were not found to differ between the two schedules. Samples from vaccinated people were obtained from the UK trials COV001 and COV002, which included a single-blind randomized controlled phase 2/3 trial of AZD1222 (ChAdOx1 nCoV-19) in healthy adults. Trial participant PBMC samples were collected at day 0 and day 28 after the second dose for TCRbeta chain sequencing. Counted from cysteine to phenylalanine, this CDR3 has 14 amino acids. Only the CDR3 region is kept as DNA, spanning 42 bases read in frame from base 1. The germline V gene encodes CDR1 SGHTA and CDR2 FQGNSA. Trimmed from V: 4 bases; trimmed from J: 5 bases; junction bases lacking a gene match: 6. What the study reported, not specific to this receptor: Reportedly, close to half of the unique spike-specific TCRs recognized epitopes lying outside the regions that are mutated in the B.1.351 and B.1.1.7 variants. Conclusions about previously exposed vaccinees are limited, since just 5 to 7 AZD1222 recipients were seropositive for SARS-CoV-2 at baseline. CD4 TCRs associated with the vaccine covered the entire spike protein, and the dominant responses were in regions 160-218 and 743-854. A significant rise in spike-specific TCR breadth and depth was observed after two AZD1222 doses relative to day 0 and relative to MenACWY recipients. Participants were mostly white British and included more females than males, and it was suggested by the authors that clonal diversity may have been underestimated. The 56-69-year group was small, and its depth increase did not reach significance, likely because of low power. No day 14 peak-response samples were available, so repertoires were characterized only after the peak T cell response.

The chain is made from TRBV7-2 and TRBJ2-3; 7 of the junction bases match TRBD1. The receptor was derived from an adult who received the AZD1222 COVID-19 vaccine. The sequenced sample was peripheral blood, obtained 28 days after the second AZD1222 dose. The CDR3 has the sequence CASSSGDSRDTQYF. Here is the DNA: TGTGCCAGCAGCTCTGGGGACAGTCGAGATACGCAGTATTTT.